This is a list of T cell receptor beta chains from one sample in a study of blood T cell repertoires in COVID-19. Some clones are missing from TCRdb's copy, which holds only in-frame ones; the method was immunoSEQ multiplex PCR. This sample has under 20,000 clones, with 77% found just once. The sample taken for sequencing was peripheral blood. The receptors here all came from a man between 65 and 85 years old with COVID-19, enrolled during active disease. Each CDR3 is given with its conserved first and last residue. The D gene is left open where the match is weak. Where a row states a size, it is once, few, many or the class of an expanded clone; other rows omit it.

v_gene	abundance	j_gene	d_gene	CDR3nt	CDR3aa
TRBV6-5	NA	TRBJ2-5	TRBD2	TGTGCCAGCAACCTCGGACTAGCGGGAGTAGAGACCCAGTACTTC	CASNLGLAGVETQYF
TRBV5-1	NA	TRBJ1-3	NA	TGCGCCAGCAGCCCACCCGACGGGAGCTCTGGAAACACCATATATTTT	CASSPPDGSSGNTIYF
TRBV30	NA	TRBJ2-1	TRBD2	TGTGCCTGGAGTCCCGGGGGGAAGGGCAAGAATGAGCAGTTCTTC	CAWSPGGKGKNEQFF
TRBV5-1	few	TRBJ1-1	NA	TGCGCCAGCACTGGGGGGTTCCACACTGAAGCTTTCTTT	CASTGGFHTEAFF
TRBV18	NA	TRBJ2-5	NA	TGTGCCAGCTCACTGAATCAGGGAAGAGAGACCCAGTACTTC	CASSLNQGRETQYF
TRBV30	once	TRBJ1-6	NA	TGTGCCTGGAGTCCGAAAGGGAGCTCCTATAATTCACCCCTCCACTTT	CAWSPKGSSYNSPLHF
TRBV5-1	NA	TRBJ1-4	TRBD1	TGCGCCAGCAGCGAAGGGACAGGGATCGGTGAAAAACTGTTTTTT	CASSEGTGIGEKLFF
TRBV4-1	NA	TRBJ2-6	NA	TGCGCCAGCAGCACTGTATTCGGGAGCTATAGGTCTGGGGCCAACGTCCTGACTTTC	CASSTVFGSYRSGANVLTF
TRBV18	NA	TRBJ2-7	NA	TGTGCCAGCTCACCATGGCAGCGCCACGAGCAGTACTTC	CASSPWQRHEQYF
TRBV6-4	NA	TRBJ1-2	NA	TGTGCCAGCAGTGAGATTTCAGGGGCCCCCTATGGCTACACCTTC	CASSEISGAPYGYTF
TRBV18	NA	TRBJ1-1	NA	TGTGCCAGCCTAGACGGGTTGAACACTGAAGCTTTCTTT	CASLDGLNTEAFF
TRBV19	medium-sized	TRBJ2-2	NA	TGTGCCAGTAGTCGATACCTCCCAGCGGTAGCTAACACCGGGGAGCTGTTTTTT	CASSRYLPAVANTGELFF
TRBV9	few	TRBJ1-3	NA	TGTGCCAGCAGCGTCTCCAGTACCTCCGGAAACACCATATATTTT	CASSVSSTSGNTIYF
TRBV6-5	NA	TRBJ2-7	TRBD1	TGTGCCAGCAGCGTCGGACAGGCCTACGAGCAGTACTTC	CASSVGQAYEQYF
TRBV9	NA	TRBJ1-1	NA	TGTGCCAGCAGCGTAGGAGGCAGGGTGAACACTGAAGCTTTCTTT	CASSVGGRVNTEAFF
TRBV5-5	NA	TRBJ2-7	TRBD1	TGTGCCAGCTCTTGGACAGGGGATTACGAGCAGTACTTC	CASSWTGDYEQYF